Below, 14 T cell receptor beta chains from the same sample are listed, as sequenced in a study of T cell changes during pregnancy in multiple sclerosis. Only in-frame clones appear in the TCRdb table, and some are missing; sequencing was by immunoSEQ multiplex PCR. The sample includes around 70,000 clones, roughly 92% of them seen just once. The sequencing used peripheral blood, collected in the second trimester of pregnancy. The origin of the receptors is a female donor in good health, enrolled as a control in a pregnancy study.

In its sample, this clone was seen once. V is TRBV4-3 and J is TRBJ1-2; D is possibly TRBD1 (6 bases). Per germline, CDR1 LGHNA and CDR2 YSLEER. This CDR3 spans 15 amino acids. The V end lost 0 bases, the J end lost 2 bases, and 10 bases lay between the germline ends. The CDR3 DNA reads TGCGCCAGCAGCCAAGACAGGGGAGGGAACTATGGCTACACCTTC. Protein: CASSQDRGGNYGYTF.

This chain joins TRBV29-1 and TRBJ2-3, with 9 bases aligning to TRBD1. J was trimmed by 6 bases and V by 6 bases; bases with no gene match: 7. This CDR3 spans 13 amino acids. Germline loops: CDR1 SQVTM, CDR2 ANQGSEA. The chain's CDR3 is CSVADRGMDTQYF. The CDR3 DNA reads TGCAGCGTGGCCGACAGGGGGATGGATACGCAGTATTTT.

The gene calls are TRBV7-2 and TRBJ1-6; 9 positions match TRBD1. This CDR3 comprises 16 residues. With V trimmed by 1 base and J by 10 bases, 8 bases remained unmatched. Per germline, CDR1 SGHTA and CDR2 FQGNSA. Written as DNA, the CDR3 is TGTGCCAGCAGCTTAGTGTCGGGACAGGGTAACTCACCCCTCCACTTT. It encodes CASSLVSGQGNSPLHF.

The rearrangement uses TRBV28 and TRBJ2-1; D perhaps matches TRBD2 (5 bases). The CDR3 runs to 15 residues. V lost 7 bases to trimming and J lost 6 bases, with 19 bases between them. Germline values: CDR1 MDHEN, CDR2 SYDVKM. CDR3 sequence: CASNGPLAGINEQFF. The CDR3 coding sequence is TGTGCCAGCAACGGACCTCTAGCCGGGATCAATGAGCAGTTCTTC.

This chain connects TRBV11-2 to TRBJ1-6, with D tentatively TRBD1 (6 bases). The length of the CDR3 is 15 residues. The germline CDR1 and CDR2 sequences are SGHAT and FQNNGV. Trimming left V 5 bases short and J 5 bases short, with 13 bases between. CDR3 DNA sequence: TGTGCCAGCAGCCGACTGGACAGAGATAATTCACCCCTCCACTTT. Translating gives CASSRLDRDNSPLHF.

J is TRBJ2-3 and V is TRBV6-5; D remains ambiguous. CDR3 length: 14 residues. Germline assignment: CDR1 MNHEY and CDR2 SVGAGI. The ends were cut back, 0 bases at V and 0 bases at J, with 4 bases in the middle. The CDR3 region is CASSYSTSTDTQYF. CDR3 nucleotide sequence: TGTGCCAGCAGTTACTCAACTAGCACAGATACGCAGTATTTT.

The chain couples TRBV7-2 to TRBJ2-4; D unclear. The CDR3 extends over 12 amino acids. The V and J ends lost 5 bases and 10 bases respectively, with 12 bases between them. Germline V gene lookup returns CDR1 SGHTA and CDR2 FQGNSA. Here the CDR3 DNA reads TGTGCCAGCAGCCCTACAGAGTCTATTCAGTACTTC. The encoded protein is CASSPTESIQYF.

The rearrangement joins TRBV2 to TRBJ1-4; D remains unclear. The CDR3 extends over 12 amino acids. Germline CDR1 and CDR2: SNHLY and FYNNEI. Trimming removed 8 bases from V and 8 bases from J, with 12 bases in between. Here the CDR3 DNA reads TGTGCCAGCGGTTTAGAGCCGGAAAAACTGTTTTTT. Its translation is CASGLEPEKLFF.

The rearrangement uses TRBV6-6 and TRBJ1-2, with D possibly being TRBD1 (6 bases). This CDR3 comprises 15 residues. V was pared by 7 bases and J by 4 bases, with 19 bases between. Germline V gene data show CDR1 as MNHNY and CDR2 as SVGAGI (reference sequence). For the CDR3, the DNA is TGTGCCAGCACCCAAGGGGGGGGCCGCTTCTATGGCTACACCTTC. Protein sequence: CASTQGGGRFYGYTF.

J is TRBJ2-5 and V is TRBV23-1, with a tentative D call TRBD1 (6 bases). TRBV23-1 is filed as an ORF, its function uncertain. With 7 bases removed from V and 2 bases from J, the gap between germline ends came to 11 bases. This CDR3 is 13 amino acids long. The DNA for the CDR3 is TGCGCCAGCACACAGGGTGGGCAAGAGACCCAGTACTTC. Translation gives CASTQGGQETQYF.

This clone was seen a single time. The chain couples TRBV7-6 to TRBJ2-3, with 12 bases matching TRBD2. Germline trimming cut 5 bases from V and 2 bases from J; bases unmatched to any gene: 5. CDR1 and CDR2 (germline): SGHVS, FNYEAQ. This CDR3 is built from 16 residues. Here the CDR3 reads CASSPSSGGATDTQYF. For the CDR3, the DNA is TGTGCCAGCAGCCCTTCTAGCGGGGGGGCCACAGATACGCAGTATTTT.

The V call is TRBV27, the J call TRBJ1-2; weak D call: TRBD1 (5 bases). Germline loops: CDR1 MNHEY, CDR2 SMNVEV (reference sequence). CDR3 length: 14 residues. Trimming shortened V by 3 bases and J by 6 bases, and 14 bases separated the two germline ends. The CDR3 bases are TGTGCCAGCAGTTTCGGGCCGGGAGGGGATGGCTACACCTTC. It encodes CASSFGPGGDGYTF.

J is TRBJ2-5 and V is TRBV2; D unclear. The CDR3 length is 10 residues. Trimming cost V 8 bases and J 7 bases, with 8 bases left between them. From germline, CDR1 is SNHLY and CDR2 FYNNEI. CDR3 amino acids: CASSTGTQYF. The CDR3 region has the DNA TGTGCCAGCTCAACTGGGACCCAGTACTTC. The variable domain in full, with the rest retrieved from reference TRBV2 and TRBJ2-5, is EPEVTQTPSHQVTQMGQEVILRCVPISNHLYFYWYRQILGQKVEFLVSFYNNEISEKSEIFDDQFSVERPDGSNFTLKIRSTKLEDSAMYFCASSTGTQYFGPGTRLLVL.

The rearrangement joins TRBV13 to TRBJ2-7; 8 bases fit TRBD1. Trimming cost V 5 bases and J 3 bases; bases outside gene matches: 9. Germline CDR1 and CDR2: PRHDT and FYEKMQ (reference sequence). The CDR3 runs to 15 residues. CDR3 protein: CASSAAGGLDYEQYF. The CDR3 nucleotides read TGTGCCAGCAGCGCCGCAGGGGGCCTGGACTACGAGCAGTACTTC.